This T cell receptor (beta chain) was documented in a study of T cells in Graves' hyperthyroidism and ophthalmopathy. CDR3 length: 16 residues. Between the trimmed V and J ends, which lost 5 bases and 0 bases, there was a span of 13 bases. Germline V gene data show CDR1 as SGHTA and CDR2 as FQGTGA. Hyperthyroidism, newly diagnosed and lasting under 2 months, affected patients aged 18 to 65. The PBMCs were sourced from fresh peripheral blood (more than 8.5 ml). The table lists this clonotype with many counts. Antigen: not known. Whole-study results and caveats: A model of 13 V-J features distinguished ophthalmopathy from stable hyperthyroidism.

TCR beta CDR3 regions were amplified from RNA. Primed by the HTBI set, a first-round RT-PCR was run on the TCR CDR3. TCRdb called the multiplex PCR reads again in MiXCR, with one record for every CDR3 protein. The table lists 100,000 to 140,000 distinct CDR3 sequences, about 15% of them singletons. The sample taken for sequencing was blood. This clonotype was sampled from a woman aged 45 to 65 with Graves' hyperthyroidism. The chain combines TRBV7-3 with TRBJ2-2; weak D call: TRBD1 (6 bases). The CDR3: CASSPRTAPNTGELFF. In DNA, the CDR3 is TGTGCCAGCAGCCCCAGGACAGCACCGAACACCGGGGAGCTGTTTTTT.